The 11 T cell receptor beta chains below were found in one sample sequenced in a study of identical twins. One entry per CDR3 protein results from TCRdb running MiXCR on the 5' RACE reads. The sample contains fewer than 650,000 distinct CDR3 sequences, just over 7% of which appear only once. This sample was shared with a second study, whose subject was yellow fever vaccine responses in identical twins.

The material sequenced was PBMCs. The receptors originated from a woman younger than 30 in good health.

In this sample, this clonotype turned up many times. The chain carries TRBV6-1 and TRBJ2-5; 13 nucleotides match TRBD2. This CDR3 spans 15 amino acids. Germline assignment: CDR1 MNHNS and CDR2 SASEGT. V shed 5 bases and J 5 bases; nucleotides not matched to a gene: 5. The CDR3 sequence is CASSRRLAGGETQYF. The CDR3 nucleotides read TGTGCCAGCAGTCGACGACTAGCGGGGGGTGAGACCCAGTACTTC.

This clonotype appeared a few times. V gene TRBV24-1 combines with J gene TRBJ2-3; D is unresolved. Germline-derived CDR1 and CDR2 are KGHDR and SFDVKD. V was clipped by 1 base and J by 1 base, with 11 bases between them. The CDR3 extends over 16 amino acids. CDR3: CATSDFSGSGTDTQYF. The CDR3 nucleotides are TGTGCCACCAGTGATTTCTCAGGTAGTGGCACAGATACGCAGTATTTT.

The chain has TRBV12-3 or TRBV12-4 and TRBJ2-5; TRBD2 agrees at 13 bases. Trimming cost V 8 bases and J 4 bases; bases outside gene matches: 13. The CDR3 sequence is 17 residues long. The CDR3 DNA reads as TGTGCCAGCGGATGGGGCCGGACTAGCGGGGGAGGAGAGACCCAGTACTTC. Residues: CASGWGRTSGGGETQYF.

The chain employs TRBV12-3 or TRBV12-4 and TRBJ1-2, with D possibly matching TRBD1 (5 bases). This CDR3 comprises 12 residues. Trimming removed 4 bases from V and 8 bases from J, with 11 bases in between. The CDR3 region has the DNA TGTGCCAGCAGTTCTACAGGTTTGGGCTACACCTTC. Its protein is CASSSTGLGYTF.

This clonotype was counted between two and nine times. CDR3 in DNA: TGCAGTGCCTCAAACTCACGGGAAAAACTGTTTTTT. Its translation: CSASNSREKLFF. The J gene is TRBJ1-4, the V gene TRBV20-1; D not certain. Trimming left V 6 bases short and J 8 bases short, with 13 bases between. Germline V lookup: CDR1 DFQATT, CDR2 SNEGSKA (reference sequence). The CDR3 has 12 amino acids.

This clonotype was seen at least ten times. This chain uses TRBV3-1 with TRBJ2-7; 11 positions match TRBD2. Per germline, CDR1 LGHDT and CDR2 YNNKEL (reference sequence). The CDR3 contains 15 residues. Trimming took 2 bases from V and 4 from J; bases not matched to a gene: 4. CDR3 nucleotides: TGTGCCAGCAGCCAACCGACTAGCGGGGTTTACGAGCAGTACGTC. Protein sequence: CASSQPTSGVYEQYV.

This clonotype turned up a few times. The rearrangement links TRBV20-1 to TRBJ2-5, with 9 bases that match TRBD2. The CDR3 is 13 amino acids. CDR1 is DFQATT and CDR2 is SNEGSKA in the germline V gene (reference sequence). CDR3 DNA sequence: TGCAGGCCTACGACTAGCGGTCAAGAGACCCAGTACTTC. Protein sequence: CRPTTSGQETQYF.

This clonotype appeared a few times. CDR3 in amino acids: CASSPGSVGQYF. CDR3 bases: TGTGCCAGCAGCCCCGGATCAGTGGGGCAGTACTTC. This sequence joins TRBV12-3 or TRBV12-4 and TRBJ2-7, with no clear D. Between the trimmed V and J ends, which lost 6 bases and 9 bases, there was a span of 15 bases. This CDR3 is built from 12 residues.

There are a few counts of this clonotype. The V call is TRBV11-1, the J call TRBJ2-7; 10 bases are shared with TRBD1. CDR1 is SGHAT and CDR2 is FQDESV in the germline V gene (reference sequence). V gave up 5 bases and J gave up 2 bases; unmatched junction bases: 15. The CDR3 contains 18 residues. The CDR3 nucleotides are TGTGCCAGCAGCCAAACTGGGTGGTCAGGACAGGGGGCCTACGAGCAGTACGTC. Residues: CASSQTGWSGQGAYEQYV.

CDR3 bases: TGTGCCAGCACCTTTACATCGGGGGAGAACAATGAGCAGTTCTTC. Its translation: CASTFTSGENNEQFF. This chain connects TRBV6-2 or TRBV6-3 to TRBJ2-1; possible D gene TRBD2, 6 bases. This CDR3 comprises 15 residues. The V gene's germline CDR1 is MNHEY and CDR2 SVGEGT. V lost 7 bases to trimming and J lost 5 bases, with 18 bases between them.

In this sample, this clonotype turned up a few times. V and J are TRBV5-1 and TRBJ2-7, with TRBD1 matching 10 bases. Trimming cost V 4 bases and J 4 bases; bases outside gene matches: 5. The CDR3 sequence is 14 residues long. Germline assignment: CDR1 SGHRS and CDR2 YFSETQ. Written as DNA, the CDR3 is TGCGCCAGCAGCAGAGGGACAGGGGAATACGAGCAGTACTTC. Translating gives CASSRGTGEYEQYF.